These 8 T cell receptor beta chains share one sample of origin, sequenced in a study of cytomegalovirus exposure and HLA in healthy donors. The PCR used 60 Vbeta and 13 Jbeta primers. The method was immunoSEQ multiplex PCR; TCRdb's version includes in-frame clones alone and lacks a portion of them. The data contain roughly 97,000 clones, about four fifths of them singletons. Sequenced input: PBMCs. The receptors come from a man aged 40-55 years in good health and CMV-seropositive.

The chain has TRBV4-2 and TRBJ2-3; 8 positions agree with TRBD2. The length of the CDR3 is 14 residues. Trimming at V came to 7 bases and at J to 0 bases, leaving 3 bases not matched to a gene. Germline V gene sequence: CDR1 LGHNA, CDR2 YNFKEQ. The CDR3 bases are TGTGCCAGCACTAGCGGGCGAAGCACAGATACGCAGTATTTT. Encoded protein: CASTSGRSTDTQYF.

V and J are TRBV5-4 and TRBJ2-5, with D perhaps matching TRBD2 (6 bases). The J call may not be correct, given that the DNA end is closer to TRBJ2-7. The germline CDR1 and CDR2 sequences are SGHNT and YYREEE (reference sequence). The CDR3 loop spans 14 amino acids. The CDR3 is CASSSPGGSYEQYF. CDR3 coding DNA: TGTGCCAGCAGCTCGCCCGGAGGGTCCTACGAGCAGTACTTC.

The chain has TRBV6-5 and TRBJ1-4, with 9 nucleotides matching TRBD1. V lost 5 bases to trimming and J lost 8 bases; unmatched junction nucleotides: 6. This CDR3 is built from 14 residues. Germline values: CDR1 MNHEY, CDR2 SVGAGI. The CDR3 nucleotides are TGTGCCAGCAGTAACAGGGGGCAGGGCGAAAAACTGTTTTTT. Translation gives CASSNRGQGEKLFF.

V and J are TRBV5-4 and TRBJ2-7; the match to TRBD1 covers 10 bases. Per germline, CDR1 SGHNT and CDR2 YYREEE (reference sequence). The CDR3 has 14 amino acids. V shed 2 bases, J shed 3 bases, and the junction held 2 bases outside the gene matches. The CDR3: CASSLGTGVYEQYF. For the CDR3, the DNA is TGTGCCAGCAGCTTAGGGACAGGGGTCTACGAGCAGTACTTC.

This clone has only one observation. This chain's CDR3 is CASSLIPSDRGDYGYTF. In DNA form, the CDR3 reads TGTGCCAGCAGCTTAATTCCCTCGGACAGGGGGGACTATGGCTACACCTTC. The rearrangement joins TRBV5-4 to TRBJ1-2; 10 nucleotides match TRBD1. The CDR3 contains 17 residues. Germline assignment: CDR1 SGHNT and CDR2 YYREEE (reference sequence). J was trimmed by 3 bases and V by 2 bases; bases with no gene match: 10.

The chain is built from TRBV4-2 and TRBJ2-7, with 11 nucleotides matching TRBD2. From germline, CDR1 is LGHNA and CDR2 YNFKEQ. The CDR3 spans 19 residues. The V segment lost 2 bases and the J segment 5 bases; nucleotides outside the gene matches: 17. CDR3 in amino acids: CASSQTSPGTSGRPHEQYF. The CDR3 DNA is TGTGCCAGCAGCCAAACCTCCCCCGGGACTAGCGGCCGGCCCCACGAGCAGTACTTC.

This clone was seen once. This chain joins TRBV27 and TRBJ2-2; D is unclear. The CDR3 loop spans 14 amino acids. Germline values: CDR1 MNHEY, CDR2 SMNVEV (reference sequence). Trimming stripped 0 bases from V and 6 bases from J, with 8 bases between. CDR3 DNA sequence: TGTGCCAGCAGTTTATCGCGCACAGCCGGGGAGCTGTTTTTT. Protein: CASSLSRTAGELFF.

V usage is TRBV9 and J usage is TRBJ2-1; 9 bases are shared with TRBD1. Per the germline V gene, CDR1 is SGDLS and CDR2 is YYNGEE. V gave up 0 bases and J gave up 8 bases; unmatched junction bases: 9. The CDR3 runs to 16 residues. The CDR3 nucleotides read TGTGCCAGCAGCGTAGTGGGGGGGACAGGGACTCATGAGCAGTTCTTC. It encodes CASSVVGGTGTHEQFF.